These 28 T cell receptor beta chains share one sample of origin, sequenced in a study of OX40 agonist ivuxolimab in advanced cancers. Only in-frame clones appear in the TCRdb table, and some are missing; sequencing was by immunoSEQ multiplex PCR. The sample has 100,000 to 110,000 clones; approximately 90% are singletons. The starting material was CD4+ or CD8+ T cells sorted from blood, obtained in a trial of the OX40 agonist ivuxolimab. These receptors were obtained from an adult with an advanced solid tumor such as melanoma, head and neck, liver or kidney cancer.

This chain uses TRBV4-1 with TRBJ1-3, with 7 bases fitting TRBD1. The CDR3 runs to 21 residues. Trimming at V came to 4 bases and at J to 0 bases, leaving 21 bases not matched to a gene. Germline assignment: CDR1 MGHRA and CDR2 YSYEKL. The CDR3 DNA follows: TGCGCCAGCAGCCGGATCGCGACGGCGACAGGGTCGGCCCCCTCTGGAAACACCATATATTTT. This translates into CASSRIATATGSAPSGNTIYF.

This clone turned up a few times. This chain links TRBV5-1 with TRBJ2-7; 9 bases are a match to TRBD1. Germline CDR1 and CDR2: SGHRS and YFSETQ. CDR3 length: 14 amino acids. J was trimmed by 3 bases and V by 0 bases; bases with no gene match: 1. The CDR3 coding sequence is TGCGCCAGCAGCTTGGAGGGACAGGGCTACGAGCAGTACTTC. Translation gives CASSLEGQGYEQYF.

This chain joins TRBV7-2 and TRBJ2-7; 8 bases align to TRBD2. Per germline, CDR1 SGHTA and CDR2 FQGNSA. V lost 1 base to trimming and J lost 3 bases; unmatched junction nucleotides: 11. This CDR3 has 17 residues. CDR3 sequence (DNA): TGTGCCAGCAGCTTAGGGTTAGCGGGGAGATCAAGCTACGAGCAGTACTTC. This translates into CASSLGLAGRSSYEQYF.

This chain links TRBV7-9 with TRBJ2-3; TRBD1 is a possible D gene (6 bases). The CDR3 contains 14 residues. The V and J ends lost 2 bases and 5 bases respectively, with 11 bases between them. Germline V gene sequence: CDR1 SEHNR, CDR2 FQNEAQ (reference sequence). For the CDR3, the DNA is TGTGCCAGCAGCTTATCAGGGGTCGGAGATACGCAGTATTTT. This encodes CASSLSGVGDTQYF.

The rearrangement uses TRBV7-9 and TRBJ2-2; D is possibly TRBD1 (6 bases). The CDR3 loop spans 14 amino acids. CDR1 is SEHNR and CDR2 is FQNEAQ in the germline V gene (reference sequence). With 4 bases removed from V and 7 bases from J, the gap between germline ends came to 13 bases. This chain's CDR3 is CASSSTGYVGELFF. CDR3 nucleotides: TGTGCCAGCAGCTCCACAGGGTACGTCGGGGAGCTGTTTTTT.

Concerning this clone: One end of the junction is discordant with germline, which a read error may explain. J is TRBJ2-1 and V is TRBV2, with 8 bases fitting TRBD1. Germline CDR1 is SNHLY and CDR2 is FYNNEI. The CDR3 runs 11 residues. The chain's CDR3 is CASWGRTGRIF. CDR3 in DNA: TGTGCCAGCTGGGGGAGGACAGGGAGGATCTTC. Full variable domain (rest looked up from reference TRBV2 and TRBJ2-1): EPEVTQTPSHQVTQMGQEVILRCVPISNHLYFYWYRQILGQKVEFLVSFYNNEISEKSEIFDDQFSVERPDGSNFTLKIRSTKLEDSAMYFCASWGRTGRIFGPGTRLTVL.

This clone is a singleton in its sample. Germline and junction disagree at one end, which may indicate a read error. This sequence joins TRBV7-9 and TRBJ2-5; TRBD2 matches 11 bases. Looked up from germline, CDR1 is SEHNR and CDR2 is FQNEAQ (reference sequence). CDR3 length equals 17 residues. The CDR3 loop reads CASRLGLAGGASETQYF. In DNA, the CDR3 is TGTGCCAGCAGATTAGGGCTAGCGGGAGGAGCGTCGGAGACCCAGTACTTC.

The V gene is TRBV9, the J gene TRBJ1-2; possible D gene TRBD1, 6 bases. CDR1 and CDR2 from the germline V gene are SGDLS and YYNGEE. Trimming pared 5 bases from V and 4 bases from J, leaving 21 bases between. The CDR3 spans 16 residues. The CDR3 is CASSWNSGAGAYGYTF. In nucleotides, the CDR3 is TGTGCCAGCAGTTGGAACTCAGGGGCGGGGGCCTATGGCTACACCTTC.

The V and J genes are TRBV11-2 and TRBJ1-4; D is ambiguous. The CDR3 is 14 amino acids. The germline CDR1 and CDR2 sequences are SGHAT and FQNNGV. V was clipped by 5 bases and J by 13 bases, with 20 bases between them. The CDR3 DNA reads as TGTGCCAGCAGCCCCGGTCCCGCGCAACCCCTACTGTTTTTT. Translated, it gives CASSPGPAQPLLFF. The whole variable domain, filled in from reference TRBV11-2 and TRBJ1-4, reads EAGVAQSPRYKIIEKRQSVAFWCNPISGHATLYWYQQILGQGPKLLIQFQNNGVVDDSQLPKDRFSAERLKGVDSTLKIQPAKLEDSAVYLCASSPGPAQPLLFFGSGTQLSVL.

The chain recombines TRBV5-1 with TRBJ1-5, with D possibly being TRBD1 (5 bases). From germline, CDR1 is SGHRS and CDR2 YFSETQ. CDR3 size: 16 residues. V was cut by 4 bases and J by 0 bases, with 14 bases left in between. The CDR3 is CASSKTGDLSNQPQHF. The CDR3 DNA is TGCGCCAGCAGCAAGACGGGGGACCTTAGCAATCAGCCCCAGCATTTT. Full variable domain (outside the CDR3, taken from reference TRBV5-1 and TRBJ1-5): KAGVTQTPRYLIKTRGQQVTLSCSPISGHRSVSWYQQTPGQGLQFLFEYFSETQRNKGNFPGRFSGRQFSNSRSEMNVSTLELGDSALYLCASSKTGDLSNQPQHFGDGTRLSIL.

This clone was detected once. The chain joins TRBV7-9 to TRBJ2-1; 9 nucleotides agree with TRBD2. This CDR3 spans 15 amino acids. The V segment lost 3 bases and the J segment 3 bases; nucleotides outside the gene matches: 3. Germline CDR1 reads SEHNR; CDR2 reads FQNEAQ (reference sequence). CDR3 protein: CASSLTSGLYNEQFF. Written as DNA, the CDR3 is TGTGCCAGCAGCTTGACTAGCGGCCTCTACAATGAGCAGTTCTTC. Combining the CDR3 with reference TRBV7-9 and TRBJ2-1 gives the whole variable domain DTGVSQNPRHKITKRGQNVTFRCDPISEHNRLYWYRQTLGQGPEFLTYFQNEAQLEKSRLLSDRFSAERPKGSFSTLEIQRTEQGDSAMYLCASSLTSGLYNEQFFGPGTRLTVL.

The gene calls are TRBV7-6 and TRBJ1-1, with TRBD1 as a possible D gene (6 bases). The CDR3 sequence is 13 residues long. Trimming removed 5 bases at V and 4 bases at J, with 11 bases between. CDR1 SGHVS and CDR2 FNYEAQ come from the germline V gene. The CDR3 spells CASSPRGGTEAFF. The CDR3 DNA follows: TGTGCCAGCAGCCCCAGGGGCGGCACTGAAGCTTTCTTT.

The J gene is TRBJ2-4, the V gene TRBV27; D tentatively fits TRBD1 or TRBD2 (5 bases each). The CDR3 totals 15 residues. Germline-derived CDR1 and CDR2 are MNHEY and SMNVEV (reference sequence). Deletions cut 2 bases from V and 2 bases from J, with 10 bases between. The DNA for the CDR3 is TGTGCCAGCAGTTTAGGGTGGGGACCCAAAAACATTCAGTACTTC. This codes for CASSLGWGPKNIQYF.

This chain connects TRBV30 to TRBJ2-4; no reliable D call. Germline V gives CDR1 GTSNPN, CDR2 SVGIG (reference sequence). The CDR3 has 11 amino acids. Trimming took off 8 bases at V and 0 bases at J, with 5 bases between the two ends. CDR3 in amino acids: CAGKAKNIQYF. The CDR3 DNA reads as TGTGCCGGGAAAGCCAAAAACATTCAGTACTTC.

This clone was picked up one time. The chain is built from TRBV6-1 and TRBJ2-7; D is unresolved. Germline V gives CDR1 MNHNS, CDR2 SASEGT. Trimming pared 6 bases from V and 1 base from J, leaving 16 bases between. This CDR3 is built from 15 residues. CDR3 sequence: CASRIQANPSYEQYF. As DNA, the CDR3 is TGTGCCAGCAGGATCCAGGCTAACCCTTCCTACGAGCAGTACTTC.

V gene TRBV7-3 combines with J gene TRBJ2-5; no clear D. The germline V and J ends were trimmed by 4 bases and 5 bases, with 17 bases remaining between them. CDR3 length: 15 residues. Per germline, CDR1 SGHTA and CDR2 FQGTGA. The chain's CDR3 is CASSYGSAVGETQYF. In DNA form, the CDR3 reads TGTGCCAGCAGCTACGGCAGCGCAGTTGGGGAGACCCAGTACTTC. The full variable domain, with the rest looked up from reference TRBV7-3 and TRBJ2-5, is GAGVSQTPSNKVTEKGKYVELRCDPISGHTALYWYRQSLGQGPEFLIYFQGTGAADDSGLPNDRFFAVRPEGSVSTLKIQRTERGDSAVYLCASSYGSAVGETQYFGPGTRLLVL.

The chain is built from TRBV5-1 and TRBJ2-1; D may correspond to TRBD1 or TRBD2 (6 bases each). The ends were cut back, 1 base at V and 5 bases at J, with 13 bases in the middle. Per germline, CDR1 SGHRS and CDR2 YFSETQ. The CDR3 sequence is 15 residues long. CDR3 sequence (DNA): TGCGCCAGCAGCTTGTGGGGGGCACCAGACAATGAGCAGTTCTTC. Amino acids: CASSLWGAPDNEQFF.

The rearrangement uses TRBV30 and TRBJ1-6; tentative D call: TRBD1 (6 bases). The CDR3 runs 14 residues. The V gene lost 5 bases and the J gene lost 5 bases, with 13 bases spanning the gap. Germline assignment: CDR1 GTSNPN and CDR2 SVGIG (reference sequence). The CDR3 region is CAWDRQLDNSPLHF. CDR3 nucleotide sequence: TGTGCCTGGGACAGGCAGCTGGATAATTCACCCCTCCACTTT.

J is TRBJ1-5 and V is TRBV28; D unclear. V lost 6 bases to trimming and J lost 5 bases, with 20 bases between them. This CDR3 is 16 amino acids long. Germline CDR1 is MDHEN and CDR2 is SYDVKM. The CDR3 DNA is TGTGCCAGCAGACAAGACCGGGCCGATCGGCATCAGCCCCAGCATTTT. It translates to CASRQDRADRHQPQHF.

This rearrangement joins TRBV28 to TRBJ2-6; D perhaps matches TRBD1 (5 bases). This CDR3 spans 18 amino acids. Germline CDR1 and CDR2: MDHEN and SYDVKM. Trimming took off 3 bases at V and 0 bases at J, with 15 bases between the two ends. CDR3 amino acids: CASSFGRARPSGANVLTF. CDR3 in DNA: TGTGCCAGCAGTTTTGGCAGGGCCCGTCCCTCTGGGGCCAACGTCCTGACTTTC.

As regards this clone: Other DNA sequences in this specimen translate into the identical CDR3. The V call is TRBV7-9, the J call TRBJ2-3, with 10 bases lining up with TRBD2. The CDR3 totals 15 residues. Germline V gives CDR1 SEHNR, CDR2 FQNEAQ (reference sequence). After removal of 5 bases from V and 1 base from J, the junction contained 3 bases not matched to a gene. For the CDR3, the DNA is TGTGCCAGCAGCACAACTAGCGGGGGCACAGATACGCAGTATTTT. Its protein product is CASSTTSGGTDTQYF.

The chain employs TRBV11-2 and TRBJ1-4; no reliable D call. Germline-derived CDR1 and CDR2 are SGHAT and FQNNGV. The CDR3 extends over 14 amino acids. V was cut by 1 base and J by 11 bases, with 14 bases left in between. DNA of the CDR3: TGTGCCAGCAGCTTAGCGTCCAACGGATATAAACTGTTTTTT. Translated: CASSLASNGYKLFF.

The chain links TRBV5-1 to TRBJ2-1, with TRBD1 matching over 9 bases. V lost 5 bases to trimming and J lost 9 bases; unmatched junction nucleotides: 9. This CDR3 has 14 amino acids. Germline lookup yields CDR1 SGHRS and CDR2 YFSETQ. This CDR3 reads CASSGTGRVSEQFF. The CDR3 region has the DNA TGCGCCAGCAGTGGGACAGGGAGGGTGAGTGAGCAGTTCTTC.

This clone was counted a single time. The V gene is TRBV4-1, the J gene TRBJ1-1; a possible D gene is TRBD1 (5 bases). V was pared by 0 bases and J by 1 base, with 21 bases between. Germline loops: CDR1 MGHRA, CDR2 YSYEKL. The CDR3 loop spans 19 amino acids. The CDR3 sequence is CASSQDLGGLRAWNTEAFF. CDR3 sequence (DNA): TGCGCCAGCAGCCAAGATCTGGGGGGACTTCGGGCGTGGAACACTGAAGCTTTCTTT.

The CDR3, as DNA: TGTGCCAGCAGCTTAGACGGGGTGGGGGAGCAGTACTTC. This translates into CASSLDGVGEQYF. The chain recombines TRBV7-9 with TRBJ2-7; D perhaps matches TRBD2 (5 bases). There are 13 residues in the CDR3. V was shortened by 1 base and J by 7 bases, with 11 bases between the two germline ends. Germline CDR1 reads SEHNR; CDR2 reads FQNEAQ (reference sequence).

The chain employs TRBV5-4 and TRBJ1-2, with 7 bases that match TRBD1. This CDR3 contains 16 residues. Germline V gives CDR1 SGHNT, CDR2 YYREEE (reference sequence). V shed 1 base and J 1 base; nucleotides not matched to a gene: 7. In DNA form, the CDR3 reads TGTGCCAGCAGCTTGAAACCGGGACAGTTTAACTATGGCTACACCTTC. It yields the protein CASSLKPGQFNYGYTF.

The chain employs TRBV28 and TRBJ2-7, with D possibly called TRBD1 or TRBD2 (5 bases each). CDR3 length: 12 amino acids. Trimming pared 6 bases from V and 2 bases from J, leaving 8 bases between. Per germline, CDR1 MDHEN and CDR2 SYDVKM. The CDR3 nucleotides read TGTGCCAGCAGCCGGGGCCCCTACGAGCAGTACTTC. Its protein product is CASSRGPYEQYF.

The chain carries TRBV5-4 and TRBJ2-7; 7 bases are shared with TRBD1. J gave up 0 bases and V 5 bases, and 8 bases lay outside the gene matches. This CDR3 has 15 residues. In germline, CDR1 is SGHNT, CDR2 YYREEE (reference sequence). CDR3 loop: CASSWGQTSSYEQYF. The CDR3 DNA is TGTGCCAGCAGTTGGGGACAGACAAGCTCCTACGAGCAGTACTTC.